This TCR beta chain was identified in a study of beta chain features in type 1 diabetes. Turning to the study itself: Examined across all samples were almost 110 million sorted cells. Study outcomes and limitations: Since sequencing was performed on cDNA, cells with high TCR expression could be over-represented. Within each of all four CD4+ subsets, Type 1 diabetes patients had TCRB CDR3s that were moderately but significantly shorter. A definitive answer on HLA type influencing TCRB rearrangement was not reached here. At VDJ recombination sites, type 1 diabetes patients had fewer insertions and more deleted nucleotides.

With V trimmed by 5 bases and J by 7 bases, 5 bases remained unmatched. Germline V CDR1 and CDR2: MDHEN, SYDVKM. CDR3 length equals 14 residues. The authors reverse transcribed all of the isolated RNA, so sequencing captured expressed TCRB transcripts. The assay was immunoSEQ multiplex PCR, and TCRdb's table has in-frame clones only and misses some. The sample has 600,000 to 700,000 clones, around an eighth seen once. Note on this clone: The antigen is unknown.

Sequencing was done on a sample of naive CD4+ T cells from blood. The TCR was taken from a man younger than 45 with type 1 diabetes. This chain connects TRBV28 to TRBJ1-6; 7 bases match TRBD1. This chain's CDR3 is CASSPGQENSPLHF. The CDR3, as DNA: TGTGCCAGCAGTCCTGGACAGGAGAATTCACCCCTCCACTTT.